The 30 T cell receptor beta chains in this list originate from one sample, sequenced in a study of cytomegalovirus exposure and HLA in healthy donors. With 60 Vbeta and 13 Jbeta primers, the PCR was carried out. Sequenced by immunoSEQ multiplex PCR; TCRdb stores in-frame clones only, minus some. This sample has about 170,000 clones, with 80% to 90% found just once. The sequenced sample was PBMCs. The origin of the receptors is a young man in good health and CMV-seropositive.

This rearrangement joins TRBV7-3 to TRBJ1-4, with 7 bases lining up with TRBD1. V shed 5 bases, J shed 2 bases, and the junction held 5 bases outside the gene matches. The CDR3 sequence is 15 residues long. Germline values: CDR1 SGHTA, CDR2 FQGTGA. DNA of the CDR3: TGTGCCAGCAGCCCCTCAGGGGGGACTAATGAAAAACTGTTTTTT. Translation gives CASSPSGGTNEKLFF.

This clone was observed once. The V gene is TRBV5-4, the J gene TRBJ2-5; D is unclear. The V end was cut by 4 bases, the J end by 2 bases, with 9 bases between. The CDR3 is made up of 13 amino acids. In germline, CDR1 is SGHNT, CDR2 YYREEE (reference sequence). The CDR3 loop reads CASSADKQETQYF. In DNA, the CDR3 is TGTGCCAGCAGCGCTGACAAACAAGAGACCCAGTACTTC.

The chain is built from TRBV6-1 and TRBJ1-1; weak D call: TRBD1 (6 bases). The CDR3 is 14 amino acids. The germline CDR1 and CDR2 sequences are MNHNS and SASEGT. The V and J ends lost 6 bases and 0 bases respectively, with 11 bases between them. The CDR3 is CASSVGQLNTEAFF. CDR3 coding DNA: TGTGCCAGCAGCGTCGGACAGCTGAACACTGAAGCTTTCTTT.

The chain carries TRBV21-1 and TRBJ1-5; TRBD1 was called by the table and not checked on the DNA. TRBV21-1 is a documented pseudogene. CDR3 length equals 14 residues. This CDR3 is CASSKLAGNQPQHF. DNA for the CDR3: TGTGCCAGCAGCAAATTGGCAGGCAATCAGCCCCAGCATTTT.

In this sample, this clone turned up a few times. The chain joins TRBV14 to TRBJ1-3; TRBD1 might be the D (5 bases). The CDR3 covers 16 residues. V shed 4 bases and J shed 0 bases, with 13 bases lying between them. CDR1 and CDR2 from the germline V gene are SGHDN and FVKESK. DNA for the CDR3: TGTGCCAGCAGCCGAATCGACAGCTACTCTGGAAACACCATATATTTT. Protein: CASSRIDSYSGNTIYF.

This sequence joins TRBV6-1 and TRBJ1-1, with TRBD1 matching 9 bases. Looked up from germline, CDR1 is MNHNS and CDR2 is SASEGT. The V segment lost 2 bases and the J segment 0 bases; nucleotides outside the gene matches: 1. The length of the CDR3 is 15 residues. The CDR3 DNA is TGTGCCAGCAGTGAATGGACAGGGGTGAACACTGAAGCTTTCTTT. Translation gives CASSEWTGVNTEAFF.

This rearrangement joins TRBV5-4 to TRBJ2-1, with 8 positions matching TRBD2. After removal of 2 bases from V and 3 bases from J, the junction contained 4 bases not matched to a gene. CDR1 and CDR2 from the germline V gene are SGHNT and YYREEE (reference sequence). CDR3 length: 15 residues. The CDR3 DNA reads as TGTGCCAGCAGCTTCAGCGGGAGAATCTACAATGAGCAGTTCTTC. Residues: CASSFSGRIYNEQFF.

The chain is built from TRBV19 and TRBJ2-3; D is possibly TRBD1 (6 bases). Deletions cut 7 bases from V and 4 bases from J, with 15 bases between. Germline V gives CDR1 LNHDA, CDR2 SQIVND (reference sequence). This CDR3 comprises 14 residues. The CDR3 here is CASTGDREADTQYF. The CDR3, as DNA: TGTGCCAGTACAGGGGATAGAGAAGCAGATACGCAGTATTTT.

This chain uses TRBV6-5 with TRBJ2-3; 7 nucleotides match TRBD1. The CDR3 contains 15 residues. The V and J ends lost 7 bases and 4 bases, in that order; junction bases with no gene match: 11. CDR1 is MNHEY, CDR2 SVGAGI, per germline. CDR3 coding DNA: TGTGCCAGCACCACCGACAGGGCCCGGGCAGATACGCAGTATTTT. The encoded protein is CASTTDRARADTQYF.

This chain connects TRBV2 to TRBJ2-5; 7 bases agree with TRBD1. CDR3 size: 16 residues. CDR1 and CDR2 (germline): SNHLY, FYNNEI. J lost 1 base, V lost 4 bases, and 9 bases had no gene match. The CDR3 region is CASSGKDRDAQETQYF. Here the CDR3 DNA reads TGTGCCAGCAGTGGGAAAGACAGGGACGCCCAAGAGACCCAGTACTTC. Based on the CDR3 plus reference TRBV2 and TRBJ2-5, the full variable domain is EPEVTQTPSHQVTQMGQEVILRCVPISNHLYFYWYRQILGQKVEFLVSFYNNEISEKSEIFDDQFSVERPDGSNFTLKIRSTKLEDSAMYFCASSGKDRDAQETQYFGPGTRLLVL.

This clone was observed a few times. The CDR3 DNA is TGTGCCAGCAGCCAATACCTAGCGGACAATGAGCAGTTCTTC. Translating it yields CASSQYLADNEQFF. The gene calls are TRBV4-2 and TRBJ2-1; TRBD2 aligns across 7 bases. Trimming removed 2 bases from V and 5 bases from J; junction bases left unmatched: 3. CDR1 and CDR2 (germline): LGHNA, YNFKEQ. The CDR3 covers 14 residues.

The gene calls are TRBV10-3 and TRBJ2-3; 7 bases are shared with TRBD2. V was pared by 0 bases and J by 5 bases, with 8 bases of the junction left unmatched. This CDR3 has 16 amino acids. Looked up from germline, CDR1 is ENHRY and CDR2 is SYGVKD. The CDR3 region is CAISESPAGGGDTQYF. For the CDR3, the DNA is TGTGCCATCAGTGAGTCCCCTGCGGGCGGGGGAGATACGCAGTATTTT.

This clone was seen once. The gene calls are TRBV27 and TRBJ1-6, with 8 positions matching TRBD1. J gave up 7 bases and V 9 bases, and 8 bases lay outside the gene matches. Germline lookup yields CDR1 MNHEY and CDR2 SMNVEV (reference sequence). This CDR3 contains 14 residues. CDR3 sequence reads: CASTGGSRNSPLHF. The CDR3 bases are TGTGCCAGTACAGGGGGGTCTCGGAATTCACCCCTCCACTTT.

This chain connects TRBV6-1 to TRBJ2-7, with TRBD1 identical over 7 bases. CDR3 size: 15 residues. The ends lost 0 bases at V and 3 bases at J; junction bases unmatched: 5. The germline V gene has CDR1 MNHNS and CDR2 SASEGT. The DNA for the CDR3 is TGTGCCAGCAGTGAAGCGGGGACAGATTTCTACGAGCAGTACTTC. This codes for CASSEAGTDFYEQYF.

The chain is built from TRBV2 and TRBJ2-1, with 7 bases fitting TRBD2. The germline V gene has CDR1 SNHLY and CDR2 FYNNEI. V lost 4 bases, J lost 3 bases, and 6 bases stayed unmatched. The CDR3 covers 15 residues. CDR3 sequence reads: CASSAATSSYNEQFF. The CDR3 nucleotides are TGTGCCAGCAGTGCGGCGACTAGCAGCTACAATGAGCAGTTCTTC.

This chain connects TRBV18 to TRBJ2-5; TRBD2 matches at 7 bases. CDR1 and CDR2 (germline): KGHSH, LQKENI. This CDR3 has 14 residues. With V trimmed by 3 bases and J by 5 bases, 6 bases remained unmatched. This CDR3 reads CASSPPGRRETQYF. DNA for the CDR3: TGTGCCAGCTCACCTCCCGGGAGGAGGGAGACCCAGTACTTC.

The chain joins TRBV19 to TRBJ1-1; 11 bases map to TRBD1. From germline, CDR1 is LNHDA and CDR2 SQIVND (reference sequence). V trimming: 7 bases; J trimming: 7 bases; junction bases outside the gene matches: 14. The CDR3 length is 16 residues. The CDR3 region has the DNA TGTGCCAGTACCAAACCGGGACAGGGGGAACACTTTGAAGCTTTCTTT. Protein: CASTKPGQGEHFEAFF.

This clone was recorded a few times. The chain combines TRBV4-3 with TRBJ1-1, with D unclear. Trimming took 4 bases from V and 1 from J, leaving 16 bases between them. The CDR3 length is 16 residues. CDR1 LGHNA and CDR2 YSLEER come from the germline V gene. CDR3 sequence (DNA): TGCGCCAGCAGCCCGTATCCTACCGGAGGGAACACTGAAGCTTTCTTT. Amino acids: CASSPYPTGGNTEAFF.

The CDR3 region is CASAKEQSYEQYV. As DNA, the CDR3 is TGTGCCAGCGCCAAGGAACAGTCCTACGAGCAGTACGTC. The chain uses TRBV6-1 and TRBJ2-7; D call uncertain. The germline V gene has CDR1 MNHNS and CDR2 SASEGT. Between the trimmed V and J ends, which lost 8 bases and 1 base, there was a span of 12 bases. The CDR3 covers 13 residues.

This clone was picked up one time. The V gene is TRBV19, the J gene TRBJ2-3, with 15 bases identical to TRBD2. The germline gives CDR1 LNHDA, CDR2 SQIVND (reference sequence). J gave up 5 bases and V 7 bases, and 7 bases lay outside the gene matches. The CDR3 sequence is 16 residues long. This chain's CDR3 is CASKSSGLAGGDTQYF. Here the CDR3 DNA reads TGTGCCAGTAAGAGTTCGGGACTAGCGGGAGGAGATACGCAGTATTTT.

This chain uses TRBV7-2 with TRBJ2-3; 7 bases map to TRBD2. J was trimmed by 0 bases and V by 1 base; bases with no gene match: 1. The CDR3 spans 15 residues. Germline V gene lookup returns CDR1 SGHTA and CDR2 FQGNSA. CDR3 nucleotide sequence: TGTGCCAGCAGCTTAGGACTAGCTAGCACAGATACGCAGTATTTT. Protein: CASSLGLASTDTQYF. Supplemented by reference TRBV7-2 and TRBJ2-3, the full variable domain reads GAGVSQSPSNKVTEKGKDVELRCDPISGHTALYWYRQSLGQGLEFLIYFQGNSAPDKSGLPSDRFSAERTGGSVSTLTIQRTQQEDSAVYLCASSLGLASTDTQYFGPGTRLTVL.

This chain links TRBV4-1 with TRBJ1-1, with 8 nucleotides matching TRBD1. In germline, CDR1 is MGHRA, CDR2 YSYEKL. The CDR3 spans 15 residues. After removal of 8 bases from V and 4 bases from J, the junction contained 12 bases not matched to a gene. For the CDR3, the DNA is TGCGCCAGCCAATGGACAGGGACGCAGGCCACTGAAGCTTTCTTT. Its translation: CASQWTGTQATEAFF.

This chain joins TRBV18 and TRBJ1-1; 9 positions match TRBD1. The CDR3 is 16 amino acids. Per germline, CDR1 KGHSH and CDR2 LQKENI. V lost 1 base to trimming and J lost 4 bases; unmatched junction nucleotides: 7. CDR3 sequence (DNA): TGTGCCAGCTCACCACTACCGGGACAGGGCGCCACTGAAGCTTTCTTT. It codes for CASSPLPGQGATEAFF.

The rearrangement uses TRBV19 and TRBJ2-2, with D uncertain. The CDR3 is 10 amino acids. V was pared by 8 bases and J by 6 bases, with 4 bases between. From germline, CDR1 is LNHDA and CDR2 SQIVND (reference sequence). Here the CDR3 DNA reads TGTGCCAGTTCATCCGGGGAGCTGTTTTTT. This sequence encodes CASSSGELFF.

The chain has TRBV29-1 and TRBJ2-1; 9 bases agree with TRBD2. Germline V gives CDR1 SQVTM, CDR2 ANQGSEA. This CDR3 has 15 amino acids. Losses at the gene ends were 2 bases for V and 4 bases for J; bases not matched to a gene: 6. CDR3 DNA sequence: TGCAGCGTTGAACTGGCTAGCGGGGCTTACAATGAGCAGTTCTTC. Its translation is CSVELASGAYNEQFF.

The V and J genes are TRBV25-1 and TRBJ2-1; 11 bases match TRBD2. J lost 11 bases, V lost 5 bases, and 17 bases had no gene match. This CDR3 comprises 17 residues. CDR1 and CDR2 (germline): MGHDK, SYGVNS. The CDR3 loop reads CASSPSRLAGISMKQFF. The CDR3 bases are TGTGCCAGCAGTCCCTCCCGACTAGCGGGGATCTCAATGAAGCAGTTCTTC.

The chain recombines TRBV4-2 with TRBJ2-7, with 11 nucleotides matching TRBD2. Germline V CDR1 and CDR2: LGHNA, YNFKEQ. The CDR3 sequence is 15 residues long. Losses at the gene ends were 1 base for V and 2 bases for J; bases not matched to a gene: 1. For the CDR3, the DNA is TGTGCCAGCAGCCAAGCTAGCGGGGGGACCTACGAGCAGTACTTC. This translates into CASSQASGGTYEQYF.

V and J are TRBV7-6 and TRBJ1-1; no firm D call. The length of the CDR3 is 16 residues. V dropped 6 bases and J dropped 0 bases, with 17 bases sitting between them. Per the germline V gene, CDR1 is SGHVS and CDR2 is FNYEAQ. The CDR3 sequence: CASSPFVATLNTEAFF. The CDR3 DNA reads TGTGCCAGCAGTCCCTTTGTGGCCACATTGAACACTGAAGCTTTCTTT.

The chain employs TRBV5-1 and TRBJ1-2, with 7 bases matching TRBD1. Looked up from germline, CDR1 is SGHRS and CDR2 is YFSETQ. The CDR3 consists of 14 residues. V dropped 2 bases and J dropped 3; count of bases not matched to a gene: 4. The CDR3 DNA sequence: TGCGCCAGCAGCTTAACCGGGACAGACTATGGCTACACCTTC. Protein: CASSLTGTDYGYTF.

The chain joins TRBV28 to TRBJ2-2; 9 bases agree with TRBD1. Per germline, CDR1 MDHEN and CDR2 SYDVKM. CDR3 length equals 14 residues. J gave up 5 bases and V 2 bases, and 0 bases lay outside the gene matches. The CDR3 region is CASSLGTGTGELFF. In DNA form, the CDR3 reads TGTGCCAGCAGTTTAGGGACAGGGACCGGGGAGCTGTTTTTT.